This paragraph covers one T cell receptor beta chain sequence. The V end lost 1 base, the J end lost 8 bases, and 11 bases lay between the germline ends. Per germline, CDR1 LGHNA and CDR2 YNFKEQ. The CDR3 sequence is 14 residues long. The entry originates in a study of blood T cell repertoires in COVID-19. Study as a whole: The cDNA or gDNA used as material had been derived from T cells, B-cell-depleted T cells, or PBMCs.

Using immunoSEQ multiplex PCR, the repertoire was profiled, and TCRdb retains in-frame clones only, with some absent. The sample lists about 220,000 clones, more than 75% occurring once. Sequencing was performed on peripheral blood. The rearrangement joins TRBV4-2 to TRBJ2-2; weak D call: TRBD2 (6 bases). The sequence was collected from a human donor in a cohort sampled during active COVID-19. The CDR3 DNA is TGTGCCAGCAGCCAAGTTCTCGCGGGGGGGGAGCTGTTTTTT. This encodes CASSQVLAGGELFF.